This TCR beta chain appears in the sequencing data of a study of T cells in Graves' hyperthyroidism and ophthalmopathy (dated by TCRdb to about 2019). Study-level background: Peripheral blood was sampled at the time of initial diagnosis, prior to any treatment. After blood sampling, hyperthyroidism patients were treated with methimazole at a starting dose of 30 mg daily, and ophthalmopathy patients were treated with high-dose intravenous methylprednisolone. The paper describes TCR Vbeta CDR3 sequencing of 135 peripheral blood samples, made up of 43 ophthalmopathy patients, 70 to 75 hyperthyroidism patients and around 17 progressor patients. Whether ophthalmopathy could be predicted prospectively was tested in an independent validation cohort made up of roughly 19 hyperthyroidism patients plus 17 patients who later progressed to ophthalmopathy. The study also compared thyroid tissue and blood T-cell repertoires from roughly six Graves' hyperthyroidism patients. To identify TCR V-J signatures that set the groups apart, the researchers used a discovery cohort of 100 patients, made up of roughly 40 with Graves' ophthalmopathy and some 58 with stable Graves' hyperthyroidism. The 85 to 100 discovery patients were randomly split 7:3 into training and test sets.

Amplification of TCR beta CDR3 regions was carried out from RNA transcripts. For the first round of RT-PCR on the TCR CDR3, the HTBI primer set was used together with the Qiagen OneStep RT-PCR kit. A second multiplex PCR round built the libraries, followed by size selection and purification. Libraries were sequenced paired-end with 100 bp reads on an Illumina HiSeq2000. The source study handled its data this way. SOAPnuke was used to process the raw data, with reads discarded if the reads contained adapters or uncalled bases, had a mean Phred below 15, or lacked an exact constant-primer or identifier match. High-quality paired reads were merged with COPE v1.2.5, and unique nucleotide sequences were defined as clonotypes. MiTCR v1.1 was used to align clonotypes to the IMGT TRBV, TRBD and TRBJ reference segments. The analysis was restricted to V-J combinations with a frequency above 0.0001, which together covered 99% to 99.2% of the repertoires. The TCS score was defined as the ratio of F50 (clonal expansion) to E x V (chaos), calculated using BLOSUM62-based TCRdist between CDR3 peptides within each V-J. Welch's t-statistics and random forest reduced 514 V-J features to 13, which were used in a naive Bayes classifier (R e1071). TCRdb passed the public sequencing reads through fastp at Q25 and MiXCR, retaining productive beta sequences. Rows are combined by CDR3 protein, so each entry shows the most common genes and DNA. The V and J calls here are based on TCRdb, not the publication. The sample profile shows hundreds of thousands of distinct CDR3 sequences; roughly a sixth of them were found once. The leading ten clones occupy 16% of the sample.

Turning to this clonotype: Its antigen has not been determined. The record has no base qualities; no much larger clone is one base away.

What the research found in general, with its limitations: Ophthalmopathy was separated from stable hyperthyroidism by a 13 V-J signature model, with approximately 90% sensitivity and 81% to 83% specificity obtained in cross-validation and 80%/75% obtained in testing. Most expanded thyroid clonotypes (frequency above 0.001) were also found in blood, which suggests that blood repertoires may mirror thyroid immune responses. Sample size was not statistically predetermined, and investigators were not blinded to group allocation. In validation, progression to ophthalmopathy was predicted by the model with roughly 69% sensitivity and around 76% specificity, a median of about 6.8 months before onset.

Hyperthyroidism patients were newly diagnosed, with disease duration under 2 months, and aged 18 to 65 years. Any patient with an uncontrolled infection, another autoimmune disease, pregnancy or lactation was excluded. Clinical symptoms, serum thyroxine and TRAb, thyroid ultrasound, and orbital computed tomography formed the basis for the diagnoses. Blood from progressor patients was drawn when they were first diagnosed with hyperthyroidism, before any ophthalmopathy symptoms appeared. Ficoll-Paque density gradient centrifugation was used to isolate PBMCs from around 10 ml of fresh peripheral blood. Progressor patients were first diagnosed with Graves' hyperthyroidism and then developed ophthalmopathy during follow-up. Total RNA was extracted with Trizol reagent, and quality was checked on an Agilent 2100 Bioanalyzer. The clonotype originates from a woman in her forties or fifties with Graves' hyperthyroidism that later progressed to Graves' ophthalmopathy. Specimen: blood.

The sequenced DNA is TGCAGCGTTACCGGGCTCGCGAACACCGGGGAGCTGTTTTTT. Its translation is CSVTGLANTGELFF. The chain joins TRBV29-1 to TRBJ2-2, with no confident D gene call. The cysteine opens and the phenylalanine closes a CDR3 of 14 amino acids. CDR3 DNA is the only sequence kept; it has 42 bases, read in frame from the first base. V is reduced by 5 bases and J by 0 bases, leaving a spacing of 10 bases between them. The germline V gene supplies CDR1 SQVTM and CDR2 ANQGSEA.